This entry describes one TCR beta chain. Source study methods: Nucleated cell number was recorded as an estimate derived from reference gene primer amplification. Generated by immunoSEQ multiplex PCR, the TCRdb table keeps only in-frame clones and is missing some. The DNA was the basis for D and trimming; V, J and clone size are from that table. The sample holds some 270,000 clones, around nine tenths seen once. The data were obtained in a study of blood T cell repertoires in COVID-19. Study summary: Sites across the United States, Italy and Spain contributed samples from acute and convalescent COVID-19.

Germline V gives CDR1 MNHEY, CDR2 SMNVEV (reference sequence). The CDR3 length is 18 residues. V lost 4 bases to trimming and J lost 7 bases; unmatched junction nucleotides: 13. This sequence was found in a man aged 30 to 45 with acute or convalescent COVID-19. Sequencing input: peripheral blood. V and J are TRBV27 and TRBJ1-6, with 10 bases lining up with TRBD1. As DNA, the CDR3 is TGTGCCAGCAGTTCGACCCCCTGGACAGGGGGTACCAATTCACCCCTCCACTTT. Encoded protein: CASSSTPWTGGTNSPLHF.